This T cell receptor beta chain was recorded in a study of blood T cell repertoires in COVID-19 (dated by TCRdb to 2020 to 2022). With regard to the full study: Samples from collaborators originated in the United States, Italy and Spain and spanned both the acute and convalescent phases of COVID-19. The prospective study material was composed of cDNA or gDNA derived from T cells, B-cell-depleted T cells, or PBMCs. Deeply sampled blood TCRbeta repertoires from subjects exposed to, actively infected with, or recovered from COVID-19 were included in the dataset. The repertoires were released in a freely available public database meant as a resource for research on the immune response to SARS-CoV-2. Samples were obtained from the ongoing ImmuneRACE study (first 160 participants) and from some 1,300 subjects provided by 6 global collaborators. The sample metadata nearly always contained a de-identified subject ID, COVID-19 status, age in years and sex. Where HLA class I and class II types were available, the types were taken from metadata supplied by the sample provider, not from assay-based typing.

Paper-wide results and their limitations: The amount of clinical and demographic metadata varied by source and participant and was provided uncurated.

Ends trimmed: V by 4 bases, J by 10 bases; bases unmatched to a gene: 6. Based on the germline V gene, the CDR1 and CDR2 sequences are SGDLS and YYNGEE. Reading from cysteine to phenylalanine, the CDR3 counts 14 amino acids. Kept here is only the CDR3 DNA, which spans 42 bases and is read in frame from base 1. The immunoSEQ Assay, a bias-controlled multiplex PCR, was used to amplify TCRbeta CDR3 regions from genomic DNA. The paper's processing steps were these. Nucleated cell counts per sample were estimated from amplification of reference gene primers within the assay. To quantify the absolute abundance of each unique TCRbeta CDR3 rearrangement, sequence reads were collapsed and filtered. For each sample, productive Simpson clonality was calculated by taking the square root of Simpson's diversity index across productive rearrangements. The table was pulled from immuneACCESS by TCRdb, which kept in-frame rearrangements only. Such tables lose some clones; where checked, under half of the loss comes from unresolved V genes, and the rest has no known cause. V and J calls and clone size are as listed in that table; D and trimming were resolved from the DNA. This sample holds about 75,000 clones; 75% to 90% were observed only once. Of the sample, 2.5% is held by the ten largest clones.

Worth noting for this clone: The antigen it binds to is not known. Base-call qualities are not available, and no considerably larger clone is one nucleotide away.

Whole blood was collected in K2EDTA tubes by collaborating institutions according to the institutions' own protocols. For TCRbeta analysis, collaborator samples were shipped as frozen whole blood, as isolated PBMCs, or as DNA extracted from either sample type. Specimen: peripheral blood. The receptor's source is a human donor in a cohort sampled during active COVID-19. Recombination joined TRBV9 with TRBJ1-6, with 9 middle bases fitting TRBD1. The CDR3 reads as follows: CASSSLDRGSPLHF. The sequenced DNA: TGTGCCAGCAGCTCTTTGGACAGGGGATCACCCCTCCACTTT.